This is a list of T cell receptor beta chains from one sample in a study of blood T cell repertoires in COVID-19. Generated by immunoSEQ multiplex PCR, the TCRdb table keeps only in-frame clones and is missing some. The sample consists of approximately 180,000 clones, more than 65% of them appearing once. Sequencing used PBMCs or T cells enriched from blood (not recorded which). Source of these receptors: a man between 50 and 59 years old who had recovered from COVID-19. Both conserved end residues are part of each CDR3. The D gene is left open where the match is weak. Some rows mark clone size as missing; the rest say once, few, many or name a class of expanded clone.

D	V	J	size	CDR3	DNA
TRBD1	TRBV14	TRBJ2-7	-	CASSDPGQGVHEQYF	TGTGCCAGCAGTGATCCGGGACAGGGTGTCCACGAGCAGTACTTC
TRBD1	TRBV7-7	TRBJ2-5	once	CASSSDRGGETQYF	TGTGCCAGCAGCTCGGACAGGGGAGGGGAGACCCAGTACTTC
-	TRBV24-1	TRBJ2-1	-	CATSDQPSDEQFF	TGTGCCACCAGTGACCAGCCGAGCGATGAGCAGTTCTTC
-	TRBV28	TRBJ1-5	few	CASSLWGLTDQPQHF	TGTGCCAGCAGTTTATGGGGACTTACAGATCAGCCCCAGCATTTT
-	TRBV28	TRBJ1-1	-	CASSSGQNTEAFF	TGTGCCAGCAGTTCCGGACAGAACACTGAAGCTTTCTTT
-	TRBV10-3	TRBJ1-2	-	CAISPGDGYTF	TGTGCCATCAGCCCAGGGGATGGCTACACCTTC
-	TRBV3-1/TRBV3-2	TRBJ2-1	-	CASSQEYGYNEQFF	TGTGCCAGCAGCCAAGAATACGGGTACAATGAGCAGTTCTTC
-	TRBV11-2	TRBJ1-1	-	CASSSRQMLIGTEAFF	TGTGCCAGCAGCTCGCGACAGATGCTGATTGGCACTGAAGCTTTCTTT
-	TRBV5-3	TRBJ1-5	-	CARSPGAMGPNQPQHF	TGTGCCAGAAGCCCCGGCGCAATGGGCCCAAATCAGCCCCAGCATTTT
-	TRBV2	TRBJ1-1	-	CASSEEWWAMNTEAFF	TGTGCCAGCAGTGAAGAATGGTGGGCCATGAACACTGAAGCTTTCTTT
TRBD1	TRBV7-9	TRBJ1-3	-	CASSPPGQAGAGNTIYF	TGTGCCAGCAGCCCACCTGGACAGGCGGGCGCTGGAAACACCATATATTTT
-	TRBV3-1/TRBV3-2	TRBJ1-1	-	CASSSYTEAFF	TGTGCCAGCAGCTCGTACACTGAAGCTTTCTTT
-	TRBV2	TRBJ1-2	-	CASSEEGRVGGYTF	TGTGCCAGCAGTGAAGAGGGGAGGGTTGGTGGCTACACCTTC
TRBD1	TRBV28	TRBJ1-2	-	CASLSGTAGGYGYTF	TGTGCCAGCCTTTCTGGGACAGCCGGAGGGTATGGCTACACCTTC
TRBD1	TRBV10-3	TRBJ1-2	-	CAISEGTGDGYTF	TGTGCCATCAGTGAGGGGACAGGGGATGGCTACACCTTC
-	TRBV3-1/TRBV3-2	TRBJ2-2	-	CASRQATGELFF	TGTGCCAGCAGACAGGCCACCGGGGAGCTGTTTTTT
-	TRBV9	TRBJ2-5	-	CASSPTAAAQETQYF	TGTGCCAGCAGCCCAACGGCGGCAGCACAAGAGACCCAGTACTTC
TRBD1	TRBV5-1	TRBJ1-1	few	CASSMSIPGQGGMNTEAFF	TGCGCCAGCAGCATGTCGATACCGGGACAGGGTGGAATGAACACTGAAGCTTTCTTT
-	TRBV4-1	TRBJ2-7	-	CASSQDRGVYEQYF	TGCGCCAGCAGCCAAGACCGGGGAGTATACGAGCAGTACTTC
TRBD1	TRBV2	TRBJ1-3	-	CASLQGTSSGNTIYF	TGTGCCAGCCTACAGGGGACGAGCTCTGGAAACACCATATATTTT